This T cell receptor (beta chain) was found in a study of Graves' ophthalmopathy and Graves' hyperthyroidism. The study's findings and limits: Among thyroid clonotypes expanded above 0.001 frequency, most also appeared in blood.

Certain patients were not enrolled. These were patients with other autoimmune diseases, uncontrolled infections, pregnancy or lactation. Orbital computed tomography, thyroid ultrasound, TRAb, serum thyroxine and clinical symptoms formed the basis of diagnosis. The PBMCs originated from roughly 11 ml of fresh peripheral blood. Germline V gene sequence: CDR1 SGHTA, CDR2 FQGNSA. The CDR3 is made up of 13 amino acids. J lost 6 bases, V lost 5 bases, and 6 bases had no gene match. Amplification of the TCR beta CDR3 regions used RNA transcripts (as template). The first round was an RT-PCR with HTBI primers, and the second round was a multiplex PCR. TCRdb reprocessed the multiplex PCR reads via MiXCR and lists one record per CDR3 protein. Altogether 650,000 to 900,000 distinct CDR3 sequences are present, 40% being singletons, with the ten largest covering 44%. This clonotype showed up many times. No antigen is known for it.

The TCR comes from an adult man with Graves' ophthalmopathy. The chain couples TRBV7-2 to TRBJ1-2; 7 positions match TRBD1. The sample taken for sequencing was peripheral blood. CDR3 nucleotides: TGTGCCAGCAGCCGCGGACAGGAACATGGCTACACCTTC. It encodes CASSRGQEHGYTF.